This T cell receptor beta chain originates from a study of blood T cell repertoires in COVID-19. On the study more broadly: Specimens from acute and convalescent COVID-19 originated in the United States, Italy and Spain. Nucleic acid was either cDNA or gDNA, and it came from T cells, B-cell-depleted T cells, or PBMCs.

Unmatched junction bases numbered 6, after V lost 2 bases and J lost 6 bases. This CDR3 comprises 14 residues. In germline, CDR1 is SGHNT, CDR2 YYREEE (reference sequence). Original processing notes: For nucleated cells, counts were estimated from reference gene primer amplification. Profiled with immunoSEQ multiplex PCR; TCRdb holds only in-frame clones, not every one. From that table come the V and J calls and clone size; the DNA was used to work out D and trimming. The data show some 35,000 clones, around nine tenths seen once. Sequencing was done on a sample of peripheral blood. The TCR originated in a man aged 70-80 years with active COVID-19. V usage is TRBV5-4 and J usage is TRBJ2-7; 9 bases are shared with TRBD1. CDR3 DNA: TGTGCCAGCAGCTTCGGGACAGGGCGGTCCGAGCAGTACTTC. It yields the protein CASSFGTGRSEQYF.